Sequencing of this T cell receptor (beta chain) was carried out in a study of control samples from healthy donors and cancer patients. This clone was observed once. Trimming cost V 0 bases and J 1 base; bases outside gene matches: 10. Germline lookup yields CDR1 SGHDT and CDR2 YYEEEE. The CDR3 contains 18 residues. The table came from immunoSEQ multiplex PCR; TCRdb's copy has only in-frame clones and leaves some out. The sample lists around 180,000 clones; around 88% were seen once. The chain carries TRBV5-6 and TRBJ2-3; 8 bases align to TRBD1. The source of this sequence is a young woman in good health. Input material: blood. CDR3 sequence: CASSLAGLTGEGTDTQYF. CDR3 nucleotides: TGTGCCAGCAGCTTGGCTGGCTTGACAGGGGAAGGCACAGATACGCAGTATTTT.